The 7 T cell receptor beta chains below were found in one sample sequenced in a study of shared clonotypes between healthy human individuals. This table comes from immunoSEQ multiplex PCR, and its TCRdb copy is limited to in-frame clones, with some not included. The data hold roughly 520,000 clones, with about 96% observed a single time. Material for sequencing was naive CD4+ T cells sorted from blood. Noted subset: CD45RA+ positively selected. The receptors were sampled from a woman between 25 and 40 years old in good health.

This CDR3 is CASLVTGGNYGYTF. Here the CDR3 DNA reads TGTGCCAGCTTAGTAACAGGGGGCAACTATGGCTACACCTTC. The chain combines TRBV14 with TRBJ1-2, with 9 bases aligning to TRBD1. The CDR3 is 14 residues long. After removal of 8 bases from V and 2 bases from J, the junction contained 6 bases not matched to a gene. Germline V gene sequence: CDR1 SGHDN, CDR2 FVKESK.

This clone has a single count. V usage is TRBV9 and J usage is TRBJ2-6; D is unresolved. In germline, CDR1 is SGDLS, CDR2 YYNGEE. The CDR3 covers 15 residues. V gave up 3 bases and J gave up 0 bases, with 7 bases separating them. The DNA for the CDR3 is TGTGCCAGCAGCGCACCCTCCTCTGGGGCCAACGTCCTGACTTTC. Translating gives CASSAPSSGANVLTF.

With regard to this clone: One end of the junction is discordant with germline, which a read error may explain. The V and J genes are TRBV7-8 and TRBJ2-7; the D gene could be TRBD1 or TRBD2 (5 bases each). The germline CDR1 and CDR2 sequences are SGHVS and FQNEAQ. The CDR3 is 13 amino acids. This chain's CDR3 is CASSLATGTARNF. In nucleotides, the CDR3 is TGTGCCAGCAGCTTAGCTACCGGGACCGCACGGAACTTC.

The chain recombines TRBV29-1 with TRBJ1-2; 8 bases agree with TRBD1. V dropped 7 bases and J dropped 2; count of bases not matched to a gene: 6. The CDR3 runs 13 residues. The V gene's germline CDR1 is SQVTM and CDR2 ANQGSEA. The CDR3 DNA is TGCAGCGCCTGGGACAGGAACAACTATGGCTACACCTTC. Residues: CSAWDRNNYGYTF.

This clone is a singleton in its sample. V gene TRBV19 combines with J gene TRBJ2-2; D unclear. Germline CDR1 and CDR2: LNHDA and SQIVND (reference sequence). CDR3 length: 15 amino acids. Trimming shortened V by 3 bases and J by 8 bases, and 16 bases separated the two germline ends. For the CDR3, the DNA is TGTGCCAGTAGTATTCGGACGTCAATTGGGGGGGAGCTGTTTTTT. It is translated as CASSIRTSIGGELFF.

V usage is TRBV2 and J usage is TRBJ2-7, with TRBD2 matching over 11 bases. The length of the CDR3 is 15 residues. The germline V gene has CDR1 SNHLY and CDR2 FYNNEI. V lost 4 bases and J lost 3; bases outside the gene matches: 5. As DNA, the CDR3 is TGTGCCAGCAGTGGACTAGCGGGAAGGGACTACGAGCAGTACTTC. This sequence encodes CASSGLAGRDYEQYF. The full variable domain, rest sourced from reference TRBV2 and TRBJ2-7, is EPEVTQTPSHQVTQMGQEVILRCVPISNHLYFYWYRQILGQKVEFLVSFYNNEISEKSEIFDDQFSVERPDGSNFTLKIRSTKLEDSAMYFCASSGLAGRDYEQYFGPGTRLTVT.

V usage is TRBV27 and J usage is TRBJ2-2, with 11 bases identical to TRBD2. Losses at the gene ends were 6 bases for V and 5 bases for J; bases not matched to a gene: 2. This CDR3 has 14 residues. Germline values: CDR1 MNHEY, CDR2 SMNVEV (reference sequence). CDR3 loop: CASRGLAVTGELFF. DNA of the CDR3: TGTGCCAGCAGGGGACTAGCGGTTACCGGGGAGCTGTTTTTT.